This T cell receptor (beta chain) was recorded in a study of T cells in localized non-small cell lung cancer. General study points: Tumor trailed uninvolved adjacent lung in T cell clonality, which peaked there.

Notes on this clone: Its antigen is not identified.

Data came from immunoSEQ multiplex PCR; TCRdb stores just in-frame clones and leaves some out. The table has roughly 40,000 clones, approximately 81% seen once. CDR1 KGHSH and CDR2 LQKENI come from the germline V gene. The CDR3 loop spans 16 amino acids. J was trimmed by 5 bases and V by 3 bases; bases with no gene match: 7. The V gene is TRBV18, the J gene TRBJ2-1; TRBD2 matches at 10 bases. The receptor's source is a male donor older than 55 with stage II lung adenocarcinoma. Sequenced here: peripheral blood mononuclear cells, sampled before any cancer treatment. The CDR3 DNA is TGTGCCAGCTCACCCGTAACTAGCGGGAACAACAATGAGCAGTTCTTC. Its translation: CASSPVTSGNNNEQFF.